The rows below give T cell receptor beta chains drawn from one sample of a study of T cell repertoires in cytomegalovirus infection. In TCRdb, the reads were re-called with MiXCR into one record per CDR3 protein. The sample includes just under 300,000 distinct CDR3 sequences, 9.6% of them seen just once. Sequencing input: PBMCs. All receptors come from a human donor in good health (CMV status not recorded). Some clones in this sample may be carry-over from other donors' samples. CDR3s include the opening cysteine and the closing phenylalanine or tryptophan. The order of the fields is clone size, D gene, J gene, V gene, CDR3 DNA, CDR3 protein. A D gene is named only where the DNA matches it firmly. Where a row states a size, it is once, few, many or the class of an expanded clone; other rows omit it.

>many|TRBD2|TRBJ2-3|TRBV6-1
TGTGCCAGCAGTTCCGGACTAGCGGCGGGGTATTTT
CASSSGLAAGYF
>many|NA|TRBJ1-2|TRBV5-1
TGCGCCAGCAGCTTCAACAGAGCCTATGGCTACACCTTC
CASSFNRAYGYTF
>many|TRBD2|TRBJ2-7|TRBV23-1
TGCGCCAGCAGTCACCTTGGACTAGCGGGAACCTACGAGCAGTACTTC
CASSHLGLAGTYEQYF
>many|NA|TRBJ2-7|TRBV7-9
TGTGCCAGCAGCTCCGGAGGGGGGCCCACTTTCTCCTACGAGCAGTACTTC
CASSSGGGPTFSYEQYF
>many|NA|TRBJ1-2|TRBV29-1
TGCAGCGTTGAATCCGGCTACACCTTC
CSVESGYTF
>many|NA|TRBJ1-3|TRBV6-1
TGTGCCAGCAGTGAAAGGGGAGACTCTGGAAACACCATATATTTT
CASSERGDSGNTIYF
>NA|TRBD2|TRBJ2-2|TRBV5-4
TGTGCCAGCAGCTTGCGGGGGGGGCGCGGCGGGGAGCTGTTTTTT
CASSLRGGRGGELFF
>many|TRBD2|TRBJ2-3|TRBV28
TGTGCCAGCAGCCGGCGGGGGGGCCTAACAGATACGCAGTATTTT
CASSRRGGLTDTQYF
>NA|TRBD2|TRBJ2-5|TRBV4-2
TGTGCCAGCAGCCAAGATTTGGTACGGCGGGGGGAAGAGACCCAGTACTTC
CASSQDLVRRGEETQYF
>many|NA|TRBJ2-1|TRBV11-2
TGTGCCAGCAGCCTACCACAGGGCTCCTACAATGAGCAGTTCTTC
CASSLPQGSYNEQFF
>few|NA|TRBJ1-2|TRBV7-9
TGTGCCAGCAGCTTAGTGTGGGACCCTAACTATGGCTACACCTTC
CASSLVWDPNYGYTF
>once|NA|TRBJ2-5|TRBV7-9
TGTGCCAGCGGCTTAGAGGGGCTTCGGATCGAAGAGACCCAGTACTTC
CASGLEGLRIEETQYF
>many|NA|TRBJ1-4|TRBV10-3
TGTGCCATCAGGGGGGTTAATGAAAAACTGTTTTTT
CAIRGVNEKLFF
>many|NA|TRBJ1-1|TRBV28
TGTGCCATCTCAACGGGCACTGAAGCTTTCTTT
CAISTGTEAFF
>few|TRBD2|TRBJ2-1|TRBV20-1
TGCAGTGCTAGCGAGAGACTAGCGGGGGGGCTCTACAATGAGCAGTTCTTC
CSASERLAGGLYNEQFF
>many|NA|TRBJ1-2|TRBV7-2
TGTGCCAGCAGCTTAGCACCGGGGGGGGCGAGCTACACCTTC
CASSLAPGGASYTF
>NA|NA|TRBJ1-2|TRBV20-1
TGCAGTGCTTCTGACAGTCGGTATGGCTACACCTTC
CSASDSRYGYTF
>NA|NA|TRBJ1-6|TRBV23-1
TGCGCCAGCAGTCAACCCAGCAGGGATAGATCACCCCTCCACTTT
CASSQPSRDRSPLHF
>many|NA|TRBJ2-1|TRBV7-9
TGTGCCAGCAGCTCCCCCGGGACTCCCTACAATGAGCAGTTCTTC
CASSSPGTPYNEQFF
>many|NA|TRBJ2-5|TRBV5-5
TGTGCCAGCAGCTGGGGGTCCCCGGGACAACAAGAGACCCAGTACTTC
CASSWGSPGQQETQYF
>many|TRBD1|TRBJ2-3|TRBV19
TGTGCCAGTAGTACCGGACAGGCGCTCCACACAGATACGCAGTATTTT
CASSTGQALHTDTQYF
>few|TRBD2|TRBJ2-1|TRBV24-1
TGTGCCACCAGTGATCTCCCGACTAGCGGGGGCTCCAATGAGCAGTTCTTC
CATSDLPTSGGSNEQFF
>few|NA|TRBJ2-6|TRBV29-1
TGCAGCGTTGAACGTGGGGGGGCCAACGTCCTGACTTTC
CSVERGGANVLTF
>many|NA|TRBJ1-1|TRBV7-9
TGTGCCAGCAGCTCAACCCCAGGGCCGGAGGCTTTCTTT
CASSSTPGPEAFF
>many|NA|TRBJ2-3|TRBV5-1
TGCGCCAGCAGCTTGGGGTACTCGCCAGATACGCAGTATTTT
CASSLGYSPDTQYF
>many|NA|TRBJ1-1|TRBV7-2
TGTGCCAGCACTCTCCGGGGGACTGAAGCTTTCTTT
CASTLRGTEAFF
>NA|TRBD1|TRBJ2-4|TRBV28
TGTGCCAGCAGTCCTCAGGGGGCCGGGAACATTCAGTACTTC
CASSPQGAGNIQYF
>many|NA|TRBJ2-5|TRBV7-2
TGTGCCAGCAGCCCAGGCAGGGGGGTACAAGAGACCCAGTACTTC
CASSPGRGVQETQYF